Sequencing of this TCR beta chain was carried out in a study of CD8 T cells in Susac syndrome. The CDR3 runs to 15 residues. Trimming left V 3 bases short and J 5 bases short, with 12 bases between. CDR1 SGHDT and CDR2 YYEEEE come from the germline V gene. Reverse transcription used about 0.45 to 1 ug RNA and random hexamers. Across 54 Vbeta and 13 Jbeta, TCR beta CDR3 was amplified with immunoSEQ multiplex PCR. TCRdb reanalysed the immunoSEQ multiplex PCR reads using MiXCR and keeps one entry per CDR3 protein. The sample lists hundreds of thousands of distinct CDR3 sequences, 80% to 95% seen once, with 0.07% to 0.09% in the top ten.

J is TRBJ2-6 and V is TRBV5-6; D is possibly TRBD2 (6 bases). The sequence was obtained from a human donor with multiple sclerosis. The specimen was CD4+ T cells from PBMCs. Here the CDR3 reads CASSSKGLRANVLTF. The DNA of the CDR3 is TGTGCCAGCAGCTCGAAGGGACTTCGGGCCAACGTCCTGACTTTC.